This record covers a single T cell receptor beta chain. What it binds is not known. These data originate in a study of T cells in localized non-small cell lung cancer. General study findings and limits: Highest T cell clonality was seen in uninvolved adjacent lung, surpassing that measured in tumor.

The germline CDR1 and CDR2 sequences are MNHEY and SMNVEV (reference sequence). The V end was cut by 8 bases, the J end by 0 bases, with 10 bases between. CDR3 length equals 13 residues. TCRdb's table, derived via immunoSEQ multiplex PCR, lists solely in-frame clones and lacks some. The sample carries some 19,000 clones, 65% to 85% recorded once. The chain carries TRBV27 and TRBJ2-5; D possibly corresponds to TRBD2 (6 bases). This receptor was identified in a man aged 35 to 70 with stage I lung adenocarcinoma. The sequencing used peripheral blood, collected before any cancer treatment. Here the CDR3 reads CASAWRDQETQYF. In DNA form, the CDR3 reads TGTGCCAGCGCCTGGAGGGACCAAGAGACCCAGTACTTC.